The sequence of this T cell receptor beta chain was determined in a study of blood T cell repertoires in COVID-19 (dated by TCRdb to the early 2020s). For context, the study as a whole: Collaborator samples came from the United States, Italy and Spain and covered acute and convalescent phases of COVID-19. The samples were drawn from two sources: the first 160 participants of the ongoing ImmuneRACE study, and 1,000 to 1,500 subjects contributed by 6 global collaborators. Where available, HLA class I and class II types were taken from metadata supplied by the sample provider and were not determined by assay-based typing. Subjects who had been exposed to COVID-19, were actively infected with it, or had recovered from it provided the deeply sampled blood TCRbeta repertoires that made up the dataset. The material from the prospective study consisted of cDNA or gDNA derived from T cells, B-cell-depleted T cells, or PBMCs. A de-identified subject ID, COVID-19 status, age in years and sex were almost always included in the sample metadata. The repertoires were made available in a free public database intended to serve as a resource for research on the immune response to SARS-CoV-2. Study-wide findings and limitations: How much clinical and demographic metadata was included differed by source and by participant, and the metadata was provided uncurated.

The immunoSEQ Assay, a bias-controlled multiplex PCR, was used to amplify TCRbeta CDR3 regions from genomic DNA. The study's processing was this. The number of nucleated cells in each sample was estimated from the amplification of reference gene primers within the assay. Sequence reads were collapsed and filtered to measure the absolute abundance of every unique TCRbeta CDR3 rearrangement. For each sample, productive Simpson clonality was calculated by taking the square root of Simpson's diversity index across productive rearrangements. TCRdb retrieved this table from immuneACCESS and kept in-frame rearrangements only. Not all clones are present; in checked studies, unresolved V genes account for under half, and no reason is known for the remainder. V, J and clone size derive from that table, while D and trimming were established from the DNA sequence. For this sample there are some 80,000 clones; over 70% appear just once. In total, the top ten clones hold approximately 15% of the sample.

Each collaborating institution followed its own protocols to collect whole blood in K2EDTA tubes. Collaborator samples were shipped for TCRbeta analysis as frozen whole blood, isolated PBMCs, or DNA extracted from either sample type. Of note for this clone: Its target antigen remains unknown. Per-base qualities were not stored, and no clone one base away is much larger.

This TCR came from a human donor in a cohort sampled during active COVID-19. Sequences were obtained from peripheral blood.

CDR3 region: CASSSNYEQYF. In nucleotides, the sequence is TGTGCCAGCAGTTCCAACTACGAGCAGTACTTC. The chain is made from TRBV5-5 and TRBJ2-7, with the identity of the D gene unclear. The CDR1 and CDR2 encoded by the germline V gene (reference sequence) are SGHKS and YYEKEE. Cut back by 5 bases and 3 bases, the V and J ends lie 6 bases apart. From its cysteine to its phenylalanine, the CDR3 spans 11 amino acids. Only the CDR3 region is kept as DNA, spanning 33 bases read in frame from base 1.